Listed below are T cell receptor beta chains from one sample, sequenced in a study of T cells in Graves' hyperthyroidism and ophthalmopathy. TCRdb re-called the multiplex PCR reads with MiXCR, one entry per CDR3 protein. The sample records roughly 200,000 distinct CDR3 sequences, roughly 18% being singletons. The sample was blood. The receptors come from a man aged 35 to 55 with Graves' hyperthyroidism. Each CDR3 is given with its conserved first and last residue. The D gene is left open where the match is weak. Size tells how often a clone was seen (once, few, many) or the class of an expanded clone, and some rows leave it out.

D: TRBD1; V: TRBV27; size: many; J: TRBJ2-5; DNA: TGTGCCAGCAGTCGCCTTCAGGGGGTCGGGGAGACCCAGTACTTC; CDR3: CASSRLQGVGETQYF
D: NA; V: TRBV20-1; size: many; J: TRBJ1-4; DNA: TGCAGTGCCCAGGGCGTTAATGAAAAACTGTTTTTT; CDR3: CSAQGVNEKLFF
D: NA; V: TRBV11-3; size: few; J: TRBJ2-1; DNA: TGTGCCAGCAGCTCCGCGGCGGGGAATGAGCAGTTCTTC; CDR3: CASSSAAGNEQFF
D: NA; V: TRBV11-2; size: few; J: TRBJ2-1; DNA: TGTGCCAGCAGCGGCTCCGGACTCCCTACCGGAGAGCAGCTCTTC; CDR3: CASSGSGLPTGEQLF
D: NA; V: TRBV20-1; size: few; J: TRBJ2-3; DNA: TGCAGTGTACCGACCCCCTCGAGCACAGATACGCAGTATTTT; CDR3: CSVPTPSSTDTQYF
D: TRBD2; V: TRBV12-3/TRBV12-4; size: many; J: TRBJ2-5; DNA: TGTGCCAGCAGCCCCATAGCGGGGCTCCAGGGAGAGACCCAGTACTTC; CDR3: CASSPIAGLQGETQYF
D: NA; V: TRBV10-3; size: few; J: TRBJ2-1; DNA: TGTGCCATCAGTGAAGGCCAGGGCTCCTACAATGAGCAGTTCTTC; CDR3: CAISEGQGSYNEQFF
D: NA; V: TRBV7-2; size: few; J: TRBJ2-1; DNA: TGTGCCAGCAGCCCCCCCCCAGGGGACCCCTCTGGGAATGAGCAGTTCTTC; CDR3: CASSPPPGDPSGNEQFF
D: NA; V: TRBV28; size: many; J: TRBJ1-1; DNA: TGTGCCAGCAGTTTCGACATTAACACTGAAGCTTTCTTT; CDR3: CASSFDINTEAFF
D: TRBD1; V: TRBV3-1; size: many; J: TRBJ2-3; DNA: TGTGCCAGCAGTAGGGGCAGGGGGTACGATACGCAGTATTTT; CDR3: CASSRGRGYDTQYF
D: TRBD1; V: TRBV12-3/TRBV12-4; size: many; J: TRBJ1-6; DNA: TGTGCCAGCAGTTTACAGGACAGGAGTTCACCCCTCCACTTT; CDR3: CASSLQDRSSPLHF
D: NA; V: TRBV28; size: many; J: TRBJ2-3; DNA: TGTGCCAGCAGCCGAGACAAGGGTCCCGCAGATACGCAGTATTTT; CDR3: CASSRDKGPADTQYF
D: NA; V: TRBV12-3/TRBV12-4; size: many; J: TRBJ1-2; DNA: TGTGCCAGCAGCCCGGACCCGAACTATGGCTACACCTTC; CDR3: CASSPDPNYGYTF
D: NA; V: TRBV6-2/TRBV6-3; size: few; J: TRBJ1-4; DNA: TGTGCCAGCAGTTACGGAGGGGACGCAACTAATGAAAAACTGTTTTTT; CDR3: CASSYGGDATNEKLFF
D: NA; V: TRBV7-2; size: many; J: TRBJ1-3; DNA: TGTGCCAGCAGCTCCCACCGGGCAGGCGGGGGAAACACCATATATTTT; CDR3: CASSSHRAGGGNTIYF
D: NA; V: TRBV20-1; size: few; J: TRBJ2-2; DNA: TGCAGTGCTTTTCGGGGCAGGGGCATCGGGGAGCTGTTTTTT; CDR3: CSAFRGRGIGELFF
D: NA; V: TRBV5-5; size: many; J: TRBJ2-1; DNA: TGTGCCAGCAGTCGTACTAGCTACAATGAGCAGTTCTTC; CDR3: CASSRTSYNEQFF
D: NA; V: TRBV28; size: many; J: TRBJ1-3; DNA: TGTGCCAGCAGTACCACTAGGAACACCATATATTTT; CDR3: CASSTTRNTIYF
D: TRBD2; V: TRBV11-2; size: many; J: TRBJ2-1; DNA: TGTGCCAGCAGCTTAGTCAAAAGCGGGGGGGCGGTTGAGCAGTTCTTC; CDR3: CASSLVKSGGAVEQFF
D: TRBD1; V: TRBV7-9; size: many; J: TRBJ2-1; DNA: TGTGCCAGCAGCGCCACAGGGGTTGTTGTGGAGTTCTTC; CDR3: CASSATGVVVEFF
D: NA; V: TRBV7-2; size: NA; J: TRBJ1-4; DNA: TGTGCCAGCAGCTTATCTGGGGGGTACGGTGAAAAACTGTTTTTT; CDR3: CASSLSGGYGEKLFF
D: TRBD1; V: TRBV4-2; size: once; J: TRBJ1-5; DNA: TGTGCCAGCGGCCCACGACAGGGAAGCAATCAGCCCCAGCATTTC; CDR3: CASGPRQGSNQPQHF
D: NA; V: TRBV14; size: many; J: TRBJ2-3; DNA: TGTGCCAGCAGCCAAATATCCGATACGCAGTATTTT; CDR3: CASSQISDTQYF
D: NA; V: TRBV12-3/TRBV12-4; size: many; J: TRBJ2-3; DNA: TGTGCCAGCGGCCAGGGGCAGGGGGGGGAGTATTTT; CDR3: CASGQGQGGEYF
D: NA; V: TRBV10-3; size: NA; J: TRBJ1-2; DNA: TGTGCCATCAGTGAGAATATAGGCTATGGCTACACCTTC; CDR3: CAISENIGYGYTF
D: NA; V: TRBV29-1; size: many; J: TRBJ2-2; DNA: TGCAGCGTTGACCCGGGGCGGGACGGGGAGCTGTTTTTT; CDR3: CSVDPGRDGELFF
D: NA; V: TRBV9; size: many; J: TRBJ1-1; DNA: TGTGCCAGCAGCGTAGTGCCAGACACTGAAGCTTTCTTT; CDR3: CASSVVPDTEAFF
D: NA; V: TRBV11-2; size: many; J: TRBJ1-5; DNA: TGTGCCAGCAGCTTAGAGAGACAGCCCCAGCATTTT; CDR3: CASSLERQPQHF
D: NA; V: TRBV7-9; size: few; J: TRBJ1-6; DNA: TGTGCCAGCAGCGAAGAAGGGTTACGGCGCTCACCCCTCCACTTT; CDR3: CASSEEGLRRSPLHF
D: TRBD1; V: TRBV10-3; size: NA; J: TRBJ2-7; DNA: TGTGCCATCAGTGGGGACAGGGGATCCTACGAGCAGTACTTC; CDR3: CAISGDRGSYEQYF
D: NA; V: TRBV6-1; size: many; J: TRBJ1-2; DNA: TGTGCCAGCAGAAAACCAGCGGGACCCACTAACTATGGCTACACCTTC; CDR3: CASRKPAGPTNYGYTF
D: TRBD2; V: TRBV28; size: few; J: TRBJ2-1; DNA: TGTGCCAGCAGTTTAGTTTCGGGGCGGGGGGGTCGTGAGCAGTTCTTC; CDR3: CASSLVSGRGGREQFF
D: NA; V: TRBV2; size: NA; J: TRBJ2-7; DNA: TGTGCCAGCAAGGAAAACAGGGACTCCTACGAGCAGTACTTC; CDR3: CASKENRDSYEQYF
D: TRBD1; V: TRBV5-1; size: many; J: TRBJ2-3; DNA: TGCGCCAGCAGCTTGGGTGGGACAGGGCTAGGTACGCAGTATTTT; CDR3: CASSLGGTGLGTQYF
D: TRBD1; V: TRBV7-9; size: NA; J: TRBJ2-3; DNA: TGTGCCAGCAGCTTAGAAGGGACAGGGAGTTATACGCAGTATTTT; CDR3: CASSLEGTGSYTQYF
D: TRBD1; V: TRBV5-1; size: many; J: TRBJ2-7; DNA: TGCGCCAGCAGCCGGACAGGGACCCTCTACGAGCAGTACTTC; CDR3: CASSRTGTLYEQYF
D: TRBD1; V: TRBV24-1; size: few; J: TRBJ1-1; DNA: TGTGCCACCAGTGGACAGGGCGAGAACACTGAAGCTTTCTTT; CDR3: CATSGQGENTEAFF
D: NA; V: TRBV30; size: many; J: TRBJ2-7; DNA: TGTGCCTGGAGTCCAGACAGTGGGATTGCCTACGAGCAGTACTTC; CDR3: CAWSPDSGIAYEQYF
D: NA; V: TRBV28; size: many; J: TRBJ2-7; DNA: TGTGCCAGCAGTTTAAGTCGGGAGTCCTACGAGCAGTACTTC; CDR3: CASSLSRESYEQYF
D: NA; V: TRBV25-1; size: NA; J: TRBJ1-2; DNA: TGTGCCAGCAGTGAATCAGGTGTCTATGGCTACACCTTC; CDR3: CASSESGVYGYTF
D: NA; V: TRBV7-3; size: many; J: TRBJ2-3; DNA: TGTGCCAGCAGCCCATCCCACAGCACAGATACGCAGTATTTT; CDR3: CASSPSHSTDTQYF
D: TRBD2; V: TRBV7-3; size: few; J: TRBJ2-5; DNA: TGTGCCAGCAGTAAGAAAGTAGAGCGGGGGGCGTACCAAGAGACCCAGTACTTC; CDR3: CASSKKVERGAYQETQYF
D: NA; V: TRBV15; size: many; J: TRBJ2-3; DNA: TGTGCCACCAGCAGGACAGCTTCTAGCACAGATACGCAGTATTTT; CDR3: CATSRTASSTDTQYF
D: TRBD2; V: TRBV7-3; size: many; J: TRBJ2-1; DNA: TGTGCCAGCAGCTTATACGGGGGGGCCTACAATGAGCAGTTCTTC; CDR3: CASSLYGGAYNEQFF
D: NA; V: TRBV6-1; size: few; J: TRBJ1-3; DNA: TGTGCCAGCAGTAATCAGGGGTCCTCTGGAAACACCATATATTTT; CDR3: CASSNQGSSGNTIYF
D: NA; V: TRBV3-1; size: many; J: TRBJ1-2; DNA: TGTGCCAGCAGCCAAGCGGGGGCGGACTATGGCTACACCTTC; CDR3: CASSQAGADYGYTF
D: NA; V: TRBV19; size: many; J: TRBJ1-5; DNA: TGTGCCAGTAGGCCCTTGTTGGAGGGTCAACAGCCCCAGCATTTT; CDR3: CASRPLLEGQQPQHF
D: NA; V: TRBV4-3; size: few; J: TRBJ1-5; DNA: TGCGCCAGCAGCCAAGTTTGGGGCGGAGATCAGCCCCAGCATTTT; CDR3: CASSQVWGGDQPQHF
D: NA; V: TRBV29-1; size: few; J: TRBJ2-2; DNA: TGCAGCGGATGGAGCCCGAACACCGGGGAGCTGTTTTTT; CDR3: CSGWSPNTGELFF